A selection of T cell receptor beta chains follows, all from one sample in a study of somatic mutations in cytotoxic T cells in rheumatoid arthritis. Clones were read by immunoSEQ multiplex PCR, and TCRdb kept only the in-frame ones, dropping some. In the table there are under 15,000 clones, 83% of which are singletons. The sequenced sample was CD8+ T cells sorted from blood. The receptors derive from a woman in her sixties or seventies in good health. CDR3s include the opening cysteine and the closing phenylalanine or tryptophan. D genes are given only for firm matches. Only some rows state a clone size, as once, few, many or a class for expanded clones.

v_call: TRBV7-2; j_call: TRBJ2-7; clone_size: large; d_call: TRBD2; cdr3_length: 16; cdr3_aa: CASSLAGLAGSYEQYF; cdr3_nt: TGTGCCAGCAGCTTAGCGGGACTAGCGGGCTCCTACGAGCAGTACTTC
v_call: TRBV4-1; j_call: TRBJ2-3; clone_size: NA; d_call: NA; cdr3_length: 16; cdr3_aa: CASSLEALLATDTQYF; cdr3_nt: TGCGCCAGCAGCCTCGAGGCCCTCCTGGCTACAGATACGCAGTATTTT
v_call: TRBV7-3; j_call: TRBJ2-2; clone_size: NA; d_call: TRBD2; cdr3_length: 17; cdr3_aa: CASSPTALAKNTGELFF; cdr3_nt: TGTGCCAGCAGCCCAACGGCACTAGCGAAGAACACCGGGGAGCTGTTCTTT
v_call: TRBV9; j_call: TRBJ2-5; clone_size: NA; d_call: NA; cdr3_length: 15; cdr3_aa: CASSVEGSLLETQYF; cdr3_nt: TGTGCCAGCAGCGTAGAGGGGTCGCTCCTAGAGACCCAGTACTTC
v_call: TRBV14; j_call: TRBJ2-3; clone_size: NA; d_call: NA; cdr3_length: 17; cdr3_aa: CASSQAPTGLRGDTQYF; cdr3_nt: TGTGCCAGCAGCCAAGCCCCAACAGGGTTGAGGGGAGATACGCAGTATTTT
v_call: TRBV4-2; j_call: TRBJ2-3; clone_size: NA; d_call: TRBD2; cdr3_length: 16; cdr3_aa: CASSQEGSGEVDTQYF; cdr3_nt: TGTGCCAGCAGCCAAGAAGGTAGCGGGGAGGTGGATACGCAGTATTTT
v_call: TRBV11-3; j_call: TRBJ2-1; clone_size: NA; d_call: TRBD2; cdr3_length: 18; cdr3_aa: CASSLAHGLAGGKDEQFF; cdr3_nt: TGTGCCAGCAGCTTAGCCCACGGACTAGCGGGGGGGAAGGATGAGCAGTTCTTC
v_call: TRBV6-1; j_call: TRBJ2-6; clone_size: NA; d_call: NA; cdr3_length: 17; cdr3_aa: CASSDTSQLSGANVLTF; cdr3_nt: TGTGCCAGCAGTGATACATCACAGTTATCTGGGGCCAACGTCCTGACTTTC
v_call: TRBV28; j_call: TRBJ2-7; clone_size: NA; d_call: TRBD1; cdr3_length: 16; cdr3_aa: CASSLSGQMSTYEQYF; cdr3_nt: TGTGCCAGCAGTTTATCGGGACAGATGAGTACCTACGAGCAGTACTTC
v_call: TRBV27; j_call: TRBJ1-2; clone_size: NA; d_call: NA; cdr3_length: 13; cdr3_aa: CASSPGGADGYTF; cdr3_nt: TGTGCCAGCAGTCCCGGGGGGGCTGATGGCTACACCTTC
v_call: TRBV5-6; j_call: TRBJ1-2; clone_size: NA; d_call: NA; cdr3_length: 11; cdr3_aa: CASSKLRGYTF; cdr3_nt: TGTGCCAGCAGCAAGTTACGGGGCTACACCTTC
v_call: TRBV19; j_call: TRBJ2-7; clone_size: few; d_call: NA; cdr3_length: 13; cdr3_aa: CASSFFSGSEQYF; cdr3_nt: TGTGCCAGTAGTTTCTTTAGTGGTTCCGAGCAGTACTTC
v_call: TRBV7-6; j_call: TRBJ2-5; clone_size: once; d_call: NA; cdr3_length: 13; cdr3_aa: CASSPWAGETQYF; cdr3_nt: TGTGCCAGCAGCCCTTGGGCCGGAGAGACCCAGTACTTC
v_call: TRBV9; j_call: TRBJ2-5; clone_size: NA; d_call: TRBD1; cdr3_length: 15; cdr3_aa: CASSQTGTVSGTQYF; cdr3_nt: TGTGCCAGCAGCCAGACCGGGACAGTCTCGGGCACCCAGTACTTC
v_call: TRBV6-5; j_call: TRBJ2-2; clone_size: NA; d_call: TRBD2; cdr3_length: 15; cdr3_aa: CASKVREANTGELFF; cdr3_nt: TGTGCCAGCAAGGTCCGGGAGGCGAACACCGGGGAGCTGTTTTTT
v_call: TRBV15; j_call: TRBJ2-1; clone_size: NA; d_call: TRBD2; cdr3_length: 19; cdr3_aa: CATSRDLGLAGAPGNEQFF; cdr3_nt: TGTGCCACCAGCAGAGATCTGGGACTAGCGGGGGCCCCAGGCAATGAGCAGTTCTTC
v_call: TRBV29-1; j_call: TRBJ2-1; clone_size: few; d_call: NA; cdr3_length: 14; cdr3_aa: CSPPRGATYNEQFF; cdr3_nt: TGCAGCCCTCCCAGGGGGGCGACCTACAATGAGCAGTTCTTC
v_call: TRBV5-1; j_call: TRBJ2-1; clone_size: NA; d_call: TRBD2; cdr3_length: 18; cdr3_aa: CASSHLAGGLSPGNEQFF; cdr3_nt: TGCGCCAGCAGCCATCTAGCGGGGGGGCTGTCCCCCGGCAATGAGCAGTTCTTC
v_call: TRBV6-6; j_call: TRBJ2-5; clone_size: NA; d_call: TRBD2; cdr3_length: 16; cdr3_aa: CASSPYSLAGGETQYF; cdr3_nt: TGTGCCAGCAGCCCCTACTCTCTCGCGGGGGGGGAGACCCAGTACTTC
v_call: TRBV19; j_call: TRBJ1-5; clone_size: NA; d_call: NA; cdr3_length: 15; cdr3_aa: CASSYNMGPDQPQHF; cdr3_nt: TGTGCCAGTAGCTATAATATGGGGCCGGATCAGCCCCAGCATTTT
v_call: TRBV2; j_call: TRBJ1-6; clone_size: NA; d_call: NA; cdr3_length: 16; cdr3_aa: CASTTDSVGGNSPLHF; cdr3_nt: TGTGCCAGCACCACGGACTCAGTGGGGGGTAATTCACCCCTCCACTTT
v_call: TRBV6-1; j_call: TRBJ2-3; clone_size: NA; d_call: NA; cdr3_length: 15; cdr3_aa: CASALRVAGIDTQYF; cdr3_nt: TGTGCCAGCGCCCTTAGGGTTGCGGGAATTGATACGCAGTATTTT
v_call: TRBV30; j_call: TRBJ2-7; clone_size: few; d_call: TRBD1; cdr3_length: 13; cdr3_aa: CAWSVGQAYEQYF; cdr3_nt: TGTGCCTGGAGTGTTGGACAGGCCTACGAGCAGTACTTC
v_call: TRBV11-2; j_call: TRBJ2-2; clone_size: once; d_call: NA; cdr3_length: 15; cdr3_aa: CASSFRQVNTGELFF; cdr3_nt: TGTGCCAGCAGCTTTCGACAGGTGAACACCGGGGAGCTGTTTTTT
v_call: TRBV27; j_call: TRBJ1-5; clone_size: once; d_call: TRBD1; cdr3_length: 16; cdr3_aa: CASSSSGQGGNQPQHF; cdr3_nt: TGTGCCAGCAGTTCCTCGGGACAGGGTGGCAATCAGCCCCAGCATTTT
v_call: TRBV6-5; j_call: TRBJ1-6; clone_size: NA; d_call: NA; cdr3_length: 14; cdr3_aa: CASSYRGSGSPLHF; cdr3_nt: TGTGCCAGCAGTTACAGGGGTTCCGGTTCACCCCTCCACTTT
v_call: TRBV15; j_call: TRBJ2-3; clone_size: once; d_call: TRBD2; cdr3_length: 18; cdr3_aa: CATSSPTSGAINTDTQYF; cdr3_nt: TGTGCCACCAGCAGCCCGACTAGCGGAGCTATAAACACAGATACGCAGTATTTT
v_call: TRBV27; j_call: TRBJ2-7; clone_size: NA; d_call: TRBD2; cdr3_length: 14; cdr3_aa: CASSLRGGGDEQYF; cdr3_nt: TGTGCCAGCAGTTTACGGGGGGGCGGGGACGAGCAGTACTTC
v_call: TRBV7-8; j_call: TRBJ1-1; clone_size: medium-sized; d_call: NA; cdr3_length: 15; cdr3_aa: CASSLVEGGGTEAFF; cdr3_nt: TGTGCCAGCAGCTTAGTTGAGGGAGGGGGCACTGAAGCTTTCTTT
v_call: TRBV7-9; j_call: TRBJ2-7; clone_size: NA; d_call: NA; cdr3_length: 14; cdr3_aa: CASSQTGSPYEQYF; cdr3_nt: TGTGCCAGCAGCCAAACAGGGAGCCCCTACGAGCAGTACTTC
v_call: TRBV28; j_call: TRBJ2-1; clone_size: NA; d_call: TRBD2; cdr3_length: 13; cdr3_aa: CASSLAVSETEFF; cdr3_nt: TGTGCCAGCAGCCTAGCGGTTTCTGAAACGGAGTTCTTC
v_call: TRBV11-2; j_call: TRBJ1-3; clone_size: NA; d_call: TRBD1; cdr3_length: 14; cdr3_aa: CASSLAVTGFAIYF; cdr3_nt: TGTGCCAGCAGCTTAGCTGTGACAGGGTTCGCCATATATTTT
v_call: TRBV5-1; j_call: TRBJ2-1; clone_size: NA; d_call: NA; cdr3_length: 16; cdr3_aa: CASSLEGGGPYNEQFF; cdr3_nt: TGCGCCAGCAGCTTGGAAGGGGGGGGCCCATACAATGAGCAGTTCTTC
v_call: TRBV7-3; j_call: TRBJ2-7; clone_size: once; d_call: NA; cdr3_length: 13; cdr3_aa: CASSPGAGAEQYF; cdr3_nt: TGTGCCAGCAGCCCCGGTGCGGGGGCCGAGCAGTACTTC
v_call: TRBV27; j_call: TRBJ1-5; clone_size: NA; d_call: NA; cdr3_length: 13; cdr3_aa: CASSRRGNQPQHF; cdr3_nt: TGTGCCAGCAGTAGGAGGGGCAATCAGCCCCAGCATTTT
v_call: TRBV27; j_call: TRBJ2-1; clone_size: NA; d_call: NA; cdr3_length: 12; cdr3_aa: CASWVLSGEQFF; cdr3_nt: TGTGCCAGCTGGGTATTGAGCGGTGAGCAGTTCTTC
v_call: TRBV9; j_call: TRBJ1-2; clone_size: NA; d_call: TRBD1; cdr3_length: 13; cdr3_aa: CASSVGDSYGYTF; cdr3_nt: TGTGCCAGCAGCGTGGGGGACAGCTATGGCTACACCTTC
v_call: TRBV4-1; j_call: TRBJ2-3; clone_size: NA; d_call: TRBD1; cdr3_length: 17; cdr3_aa: CASSQETTGGSTDTQYF; cdr3_nt: TGCGCCAGCAGCCAAGAAACGACAGGGGGTAGCACAGATACGCAGTATTTT
v_call: TRBV7-2; j_call: TRBJ1-1; clone_size: few; d_call: NA; cdr3_length: 13; cdr3_aa: CASSSHIGGEAFF; cdr3_nt: TGTGCCAGCAGCTCCCACATCGGGGGTGAAGCTTTCTTT
v_call: TRBV7-3; j_call: TRBJ2-1; clone_size: NA; d_call: TRBD2; cdr3_length: 15; cdr3_aa: CASSSGGAFYNEQFF; cdr3_nt: TGTGCCAGCAGCTCCGGGGGGGCCTTCTACAATGAGCAGTTCTTC
v_call: TRBV19; j_call: TRBJ2-1; clone_size: NA; d_call: NA; cdr3_length: 14; cdr3_aa: CASSPGFAYNEQFF; cdr3_nt: TGTGCCAGTAGTCCAGGGTTTGCTTACAATGAGCAGTTCTTC
v_call: TRBV19; j_call: TRBJ2-1; clone_size: NA; d_call: NA; cdr3_length: 18; cdr3_aa: CASSIVSGQGRLYNEQFF; cdr3_nt: TGTGCCAGTAGTATAGTTAGTGGGCAGGGAAGACTCTACAATGAGCAGTTCTTC
v_call: TRBV4-3; j_call: TRBJ1-2; clone_size: NA; d_call: NA; cdr3_length: 14; cdr3_aa: CASRPDSYLDGYTF; cdr3_nt: TGCGCCAGCAGACCGGACAGCTACCTCGACGGCTACACCTTC